A single sample gave rise to the 10 T cell receptor beta chains below, sequenced in a study of blood T cell repertoires in COVID-19. Only in-frame clones appear in the TCRdb table, and some are missing; sequencing was by immunoSEQ multiplex PCR. Of 330,000 or so clones listed, roughly 89% are singletons. The sample comprised peripheral blood. These receptors came from a man aged 25-45 years with COVID-19, enrolled during active disease.

This chain joins TRBV10-3 and TRBJ2-1; 14 bases are shared with TRBD2. V gave up 3 bases and J gave up 8 bases; unmatched junction bases: 3. The V gene's germline CDR1 is ENHRY and CDR2 SYGVKD. The CDR3 is 15 residues long. CDR3 region: CAISDGTSGSHEQFF. The CDR3 nucleotides are TGTGCCATCAGTGATGGGACTAGCGGGAGTCATGAGCAGTTCTTC.

A few counts support this clone. The V gene is TRBV15, the J gene TRBJ1-1, with a possible D match to TRBD1 (6 bases). Germline CDR1 is LNHNV and CDR2 is YYDKDF (reference sequence). CDR3 size: 14 residues. V dropped 2 bases and J dropped 7 bases, with 14 bases sitting between them. The CDR3 sequence: CATSRSVGQNEAFF. CDR3 coding DNA: TGTGCCACCAGCAGATCCGTCGGACAGAATGAAGCTTTCTTT.

J is TRBJ2-2 and V is TRBV5-8; maybe TRBD1 (6 bases). CDR3 length: 15 amino acids. V lost 0 bases and J lost 3, with 9 bases in between. Germline assignment: CDR1 SGHTS and CDR2 YDEGEE. CDR3 residues: CASSLDGGYTGELFF. CDR3 coding DNA: TGTGCCAGCAGCTTGGATGGGGGCTACACCGGGGAGCTGTTTTTT.

V and J are TRBV5-8 and TRBJ2-5; 7 bases align to TRBD1. CDR1 SGHTS and CDR2 YDEGEE come from the germline V gene. Germline trimming cut 4 bases from V and 2 bases from J; bases unmatched to any gene: 8. The CDR3 covers 15 residues. CDR3 loop: CASSLDRVLQETQYF. As DNA, the CDR3 is TGTGCCAGCAGCCTTGACAGGGTCCTACAAGAGACCCAGTACTTC.

This clone was found once. The chain couples TRBV7-9 to TRBJ2-7; D ambiguous. The germline V and J ends were trimmed by 5 bases and 2 bases, with 10 bases remaining between them. Germline V lookup: CDR1 SEHNR, CDR2 FQNEAQ (reference sequence). This CDR3 region has 13 residues. CDR3: CASSLDITYEQYF. The CDR3 DNA sequence: TGTGCCAGCAGCCTCGACATCACCTACGAGCAGTACTTC.

A few counts support this clone. This chain uses TRBV4-3 with TRBJ1-1, with a tentative D call TRBD1 (5 bases). Between the trimmed V and J ends, which lost 3 bases and 2 bases, there was a span of 22 bases. Germline CDR1 and CDR2: LGHNA and YSLEER. This CDR3 has 18 amino acids. The CDR3, as DNA: TGCGCCAGCAGCCATTTTACCGGGACTTTAGGCGTAAACACTGAAGCTTTCTTT. It is translated as CASSHFTGTLGVNTEAFF.

This chain links TRBV18 with TRBJ1-2; D is perhaps TRBD1 (6 bases). The germline V gene encodes CDR1 KGHSH and CDR2 LQKENI. The CDR3 is made up of 12 amino acids. V was pared by 6 bases and J by 7 bases, with 12 bases between. CDR3 protein: CASSGAGAGYTF. The CDR3 DNA follows: TGTGCCAGCTCCGGGGCAGGGGCTGGCTACACCTTC.

This rearrangement joins TRBV29-1 to TRBJ1-2; D perhaps matches TRBD1 (6 bases). This CDR3 contains 10 residues. V was pared by 7 bases and J by 7 bases, with 10 bases between. Looked up from germline, CDR1 is SQVTM and CDR2 is ANQGSEA. This CDR3 is CSDVRGGYTF. CDR3 coding DNA: TGCAGCGACGTCAGGGGTGGCTACACCTTC.

V gene TRBV19 combines with J gene TRBJ2-1; unclear D gene. CDR1 and CDR2 from the germline V gene are LNHDA and SQIVND (reference sequence). This CDR3 is 14 amino acids long. Trimming took 3 bases from V and 0 from J, leaving 6 bases between them. In nucleotides, the CDR3 is TGTGCCAGTAGTATCCTTTTCTCCTACAATGAGCAGTTCTTC. It encodes CASSILFSYNEQFF.

This clone appeared a few times. The chain has TRBV5-1 and TRBJ2-1, with D tentatively TRBD1 (5 bases). With 0 bases removed from V and 5 bases from J, the gap between germline ends came to 9 bases. The germline V gene encodes CDR1 SGHRS and CDR2 YFSETQ. The CDR3 runs 14 residues. The CDR3 is CASSLGQPNNEQFF. In nucleotides, the CDR3 is TGCGCCAGCAGCTTGGGACAGCCGAACAATGAGCAGTTCTTC.